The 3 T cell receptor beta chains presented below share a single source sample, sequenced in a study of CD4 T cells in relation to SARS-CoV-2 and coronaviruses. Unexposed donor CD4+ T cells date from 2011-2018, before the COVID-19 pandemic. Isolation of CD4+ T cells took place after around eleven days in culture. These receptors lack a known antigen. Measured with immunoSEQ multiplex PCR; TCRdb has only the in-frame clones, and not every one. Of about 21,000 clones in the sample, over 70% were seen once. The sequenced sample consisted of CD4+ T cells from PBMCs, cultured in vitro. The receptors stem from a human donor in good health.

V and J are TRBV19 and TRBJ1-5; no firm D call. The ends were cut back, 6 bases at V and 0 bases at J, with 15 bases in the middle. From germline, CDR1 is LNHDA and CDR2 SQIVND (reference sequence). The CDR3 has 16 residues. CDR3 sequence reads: CASRQSTAYSNQPQHF. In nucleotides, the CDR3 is TGTGCCAGTAGACAATCAACAGCTTATAGCAATCAGCCCCAGCATTTT.

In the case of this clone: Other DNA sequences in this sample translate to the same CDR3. CDR3 sequence reads: CASSLGQGDEKLFF. CDR3 coding DNA: TGCGCCAGCAGCTTGGGACAGGGGGATGAAAAACTGTTTTTT. The chain carries TRBV5-1 and TRBJ1-4; 9 bases are a match to TRBD1. The CDR3 is made up of 14 amino acids. J gave up 6 bases and V 0 bases, and 0 bases lay outside the gene matches. In germline, CDR1 is SGHRS, CDR2 YFSETQ.

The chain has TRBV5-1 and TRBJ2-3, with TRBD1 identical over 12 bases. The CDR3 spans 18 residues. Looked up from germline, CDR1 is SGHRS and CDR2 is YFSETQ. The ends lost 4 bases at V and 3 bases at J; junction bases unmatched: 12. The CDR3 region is CASSRVPGTGGETDTQYF. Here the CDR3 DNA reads TGCGCCAGCAGCAGAGTACCCGGGACAGGGGGCGAGACAGATACGCAGTATTTT.